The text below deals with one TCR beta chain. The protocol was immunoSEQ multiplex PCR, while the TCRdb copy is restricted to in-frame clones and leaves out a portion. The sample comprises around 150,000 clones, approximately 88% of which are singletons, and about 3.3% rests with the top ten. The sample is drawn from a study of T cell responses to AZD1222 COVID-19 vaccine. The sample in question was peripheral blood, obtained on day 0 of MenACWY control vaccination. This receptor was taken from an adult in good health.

CDR3 sequence (DNA): TGTGCCAGCTTCCCCACTAGCGGCGCTCCCTACGAGCAGTACTTC. Encoded protein: CASFPTSGAPYEQYF. This sequence joins TRBV6-5 and TRBJ2-7; 8 positions agree with TRBD2. CDR1 and CDR2 (germline): MNHEY, SVGAGI. Trimming at V came to 8 bases and at J to 2 bases, leaving 11 bases not matched to a gene. The CDR3 spans 15 residues.